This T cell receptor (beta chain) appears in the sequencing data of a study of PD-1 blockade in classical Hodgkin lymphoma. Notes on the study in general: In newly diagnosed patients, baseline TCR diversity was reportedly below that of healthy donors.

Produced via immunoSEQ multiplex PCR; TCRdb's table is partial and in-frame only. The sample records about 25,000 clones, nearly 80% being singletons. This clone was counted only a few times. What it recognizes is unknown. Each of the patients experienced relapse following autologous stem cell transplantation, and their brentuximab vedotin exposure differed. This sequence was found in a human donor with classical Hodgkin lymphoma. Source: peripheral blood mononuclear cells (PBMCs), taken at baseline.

CDR3 in DNA: TGTGCCAGCAGCCGTTCGGGGACATTTCCTCGGGAGCATTTT. Its translation: CASSRSGTFPREHF. The chain combines TRBV27 with TRBJ1-5; possible D gene TRBD1, 6 bases. The CDR3 has 14 amino acids. Trimming stripped 6 bases from V and 14 bases from J, with 23 bases between. Germline values: CDR1 MNHEY, CDR2 SMNVEV (reference sequence).